This T cell receptor (beta chain) comes out of a study of blood T cell repertoires in COVID-19. Study as a whole: The origin of the acute and convalescent COVID-19 samples was the United States, Italy and Spain. PBMCs, B-cell-depleted T cells, or T cells provided the cDNA or gDNA that made up the material.

Trimming removed 7 bases from V and 2 bases from J, with 17 bases in between. Germline CDR1 and CDR2: LNHDA and SQIVND (reference sequence). CDR3 length: 15 residues. Authors' processing steps: Researchers report that nucleated cell counts were estimated from reference gene primer amplification. Only in-frame clones appear in the TCRdb table, and some are missing; sequencing was by immunoSEQ multiplex PCR. V and J calls and clone size are given by that table; D and trimming were obtained from the DNA. The sample records about 20,000 clones, approximately 95% being singletons. This TCR was sampled from a woman aged 45-65 years with active COVID-19. Sequencing used peripheral blood. J is TRBJ1-1 and V is TRBV19; D ambiguous. The CDR3 DNA follows: TGTGCCAGTATAAATGAGGGTGGCCTCAACACTGAAGCTTTCTTT. It specifies CASINEGGLNTEAFF.